This T cell receptor (beta chain) was found in a study of cytomegalovirus exposure and HLA in healthy donors. The germline V gene has CDR1 MNHNY and CDR2 SVGAGI (reference sequence). V dropped 7 bases and J dropped 6 bases, with 13 bases sitting between them. The CDR3 length is 13 residues. A few counts support this clone. 13 Jbeta primers and 60 Vbeta primers were used for the PCR. The table came from immunoSEQ multiplex PCR; TCRdb's copy has only in-frame clones and leaves some out. This table has approximately 120,000 clones, 60% to 85% appearing once. The source of this sequence is a man aged 25-45 years in good health and CMV-seronegative. V gene TRBV6-6 combines with J gene TRBJ1-5; the D is unclear. Sample: PBMCs. CDR3 loop: CASTIDAGQPQHF. CDR3 nucleotide sequence: TGTGCCAGCACCATCGATGCCGGTCAGCCCCAGCATTTT.